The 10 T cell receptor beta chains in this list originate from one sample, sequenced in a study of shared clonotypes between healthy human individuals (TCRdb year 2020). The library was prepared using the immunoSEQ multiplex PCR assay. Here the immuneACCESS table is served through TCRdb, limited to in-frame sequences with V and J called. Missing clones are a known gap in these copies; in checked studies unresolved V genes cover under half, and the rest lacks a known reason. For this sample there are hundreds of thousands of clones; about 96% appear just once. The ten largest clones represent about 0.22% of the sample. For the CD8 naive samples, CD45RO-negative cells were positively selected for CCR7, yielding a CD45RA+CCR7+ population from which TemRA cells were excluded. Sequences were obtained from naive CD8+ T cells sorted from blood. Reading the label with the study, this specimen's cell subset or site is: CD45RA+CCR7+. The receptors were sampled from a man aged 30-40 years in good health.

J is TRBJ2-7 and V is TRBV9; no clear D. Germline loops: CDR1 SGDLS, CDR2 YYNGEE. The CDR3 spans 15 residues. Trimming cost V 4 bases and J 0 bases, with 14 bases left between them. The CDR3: CASSRRTENSYEQYF. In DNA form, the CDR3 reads TGTGCCAGCAGCCGCCGGACGGAGAACTCCTACGAGCAGTACTTC.

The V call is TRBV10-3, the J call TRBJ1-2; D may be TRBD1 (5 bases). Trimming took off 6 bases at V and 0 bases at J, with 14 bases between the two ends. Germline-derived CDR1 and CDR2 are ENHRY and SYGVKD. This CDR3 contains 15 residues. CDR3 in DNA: TGTGCCATCAGGCCTCCCGACAGCACTAACTATGGCTACACCTTC. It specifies CAIRPPDSTNYGYTF.

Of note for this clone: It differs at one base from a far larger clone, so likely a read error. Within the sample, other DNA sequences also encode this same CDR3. The DNA for the CDR3 is TGTGCCAGCAGTTTCGTGTCCTACGAGCAGTACTTC. Translation gives CASSFVSYEQYF. The rearrangement links TRBV28 to TRBJ2-7; D is ambiguous. The V gene lost 3 bases and the J gene lost 1 base, with 4 bases spanning the gap. This CDR3 spans 12 amino acids. CDR1 and CDR2 (germline): MDHEN, SYDVKM.

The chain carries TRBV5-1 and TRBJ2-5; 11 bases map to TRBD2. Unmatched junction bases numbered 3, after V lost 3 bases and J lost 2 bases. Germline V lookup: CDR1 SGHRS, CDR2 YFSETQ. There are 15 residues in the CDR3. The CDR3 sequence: CASSSTSGAQETQYF. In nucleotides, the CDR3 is TGCGCCAGCAGCTCGACTAGCGGGGCTCAAGAGACCCAGTACTTC.

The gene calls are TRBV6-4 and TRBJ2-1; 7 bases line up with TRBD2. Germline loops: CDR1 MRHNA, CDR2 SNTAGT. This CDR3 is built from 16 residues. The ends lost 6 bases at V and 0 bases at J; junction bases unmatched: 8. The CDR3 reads CASSLSGTSSYNEQFF. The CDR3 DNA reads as TGTGCCAGCAGCTTGAGCGGGACCAGCTCCTACAATGAGCAGTTCTTC.

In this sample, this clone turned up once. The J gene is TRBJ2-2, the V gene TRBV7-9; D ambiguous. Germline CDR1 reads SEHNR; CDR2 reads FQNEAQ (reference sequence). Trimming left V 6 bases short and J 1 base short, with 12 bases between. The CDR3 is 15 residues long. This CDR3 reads CASRAPRKNTGELFF. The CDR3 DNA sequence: TGTGCCAGCAGGGCCCCACGGAAGAACACCGGGGAGCTGTTTTTT.

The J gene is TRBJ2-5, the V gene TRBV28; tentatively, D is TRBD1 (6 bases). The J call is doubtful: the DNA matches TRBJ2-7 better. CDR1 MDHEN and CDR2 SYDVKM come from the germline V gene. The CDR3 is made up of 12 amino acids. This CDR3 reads CATLADRNEQYF. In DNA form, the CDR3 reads TGTGCCACCCTCGCGGACAGAAACGAGCAGTACTTC.

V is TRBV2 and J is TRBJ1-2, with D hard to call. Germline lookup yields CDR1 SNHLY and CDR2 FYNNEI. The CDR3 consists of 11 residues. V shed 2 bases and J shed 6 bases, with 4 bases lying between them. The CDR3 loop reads CASSEPDGYTF. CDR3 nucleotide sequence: TGTGCCAGCAGTGAACCTGATGGCTACACCTTC.

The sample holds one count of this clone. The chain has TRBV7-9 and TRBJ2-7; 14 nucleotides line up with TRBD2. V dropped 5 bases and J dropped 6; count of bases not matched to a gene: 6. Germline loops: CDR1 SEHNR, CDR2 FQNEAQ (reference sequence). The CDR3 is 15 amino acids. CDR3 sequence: CASSGTSGSSAEQYF. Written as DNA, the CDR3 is TGTGCCAGCAGCGGGACTAGCGGGAGCTCTGCCGAGCAGTACTTC.

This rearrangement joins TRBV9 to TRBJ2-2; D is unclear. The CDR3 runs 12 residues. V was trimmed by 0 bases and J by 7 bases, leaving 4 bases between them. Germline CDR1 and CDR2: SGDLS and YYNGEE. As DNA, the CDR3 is TGTGCCAGCAGCGTAGTGGACGGGGAGCTGTTTTTT. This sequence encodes CASSVVDGELFF.